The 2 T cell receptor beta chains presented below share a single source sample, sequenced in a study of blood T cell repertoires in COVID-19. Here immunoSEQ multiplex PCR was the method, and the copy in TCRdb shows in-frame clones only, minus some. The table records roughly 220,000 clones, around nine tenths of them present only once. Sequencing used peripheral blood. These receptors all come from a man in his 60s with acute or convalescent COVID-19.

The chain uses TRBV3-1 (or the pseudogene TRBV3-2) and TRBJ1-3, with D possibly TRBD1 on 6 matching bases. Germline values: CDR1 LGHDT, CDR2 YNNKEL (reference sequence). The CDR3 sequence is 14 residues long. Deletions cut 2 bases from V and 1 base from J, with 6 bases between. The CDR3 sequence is CASSQRGSGNTIYF. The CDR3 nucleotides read TGTGCCAGCAGCCAAAGGGGGTCTGGAAACACCATATATTTT.

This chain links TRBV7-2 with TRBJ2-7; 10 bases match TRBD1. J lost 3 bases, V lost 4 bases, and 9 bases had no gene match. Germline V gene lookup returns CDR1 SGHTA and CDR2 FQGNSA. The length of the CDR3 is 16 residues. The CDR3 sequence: CASSSSGTGVLYEQYF. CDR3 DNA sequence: TGTGCCAGCAGCTCTAGTGGGACAGGGGTTCTCTACGAGCAGTACTTC.